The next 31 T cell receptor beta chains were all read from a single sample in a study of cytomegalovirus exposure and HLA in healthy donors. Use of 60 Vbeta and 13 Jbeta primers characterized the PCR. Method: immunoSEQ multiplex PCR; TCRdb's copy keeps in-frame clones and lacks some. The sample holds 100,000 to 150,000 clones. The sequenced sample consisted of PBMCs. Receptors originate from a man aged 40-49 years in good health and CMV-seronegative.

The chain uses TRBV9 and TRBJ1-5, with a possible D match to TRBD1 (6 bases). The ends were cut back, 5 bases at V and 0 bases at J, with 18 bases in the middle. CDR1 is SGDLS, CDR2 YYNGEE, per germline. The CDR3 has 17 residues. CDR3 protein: CASRRQAATYSNQPQHF. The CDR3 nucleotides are TGTGCCAGCAGGAGACAGGCCGCTACGTATAGCAATCAGCCCCAGCATTTT.

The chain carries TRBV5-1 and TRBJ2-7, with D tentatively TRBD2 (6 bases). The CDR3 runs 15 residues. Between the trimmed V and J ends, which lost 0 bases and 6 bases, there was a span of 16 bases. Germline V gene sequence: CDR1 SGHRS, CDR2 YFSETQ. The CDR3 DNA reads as TGCGCCAGCAGCTTGGTCCTCGGGAGCGTCTCCGAGCAGTACTTC. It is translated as CASSLVLGSVSEQYF.

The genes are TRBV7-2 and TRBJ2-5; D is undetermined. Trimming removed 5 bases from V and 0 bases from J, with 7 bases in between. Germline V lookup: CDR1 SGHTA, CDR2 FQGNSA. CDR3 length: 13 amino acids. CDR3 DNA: TGTGCCAGCAGCCGTCGGTACCAAGAGACCCAGTACTTC. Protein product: CASSRRYQETQYF.

The CDR3 DNA sequence: TGTGCCAGCAGCTTAGCGGGAAGCACAGATACGCAGTATTTT. Translated, it gives CASSLAGSTDTQYF. V usage is TRBV5-6 and J usage is TRBJ2-3, with 7 bases fitting TRBD2. This CDR3 region has 14 residues. Losses at the gene ends were 2 bases for V and 0 bases for J; bases not matched to a gene: 0. Per germline, CDR1 SGHDT and CDR2 YYEEEE.

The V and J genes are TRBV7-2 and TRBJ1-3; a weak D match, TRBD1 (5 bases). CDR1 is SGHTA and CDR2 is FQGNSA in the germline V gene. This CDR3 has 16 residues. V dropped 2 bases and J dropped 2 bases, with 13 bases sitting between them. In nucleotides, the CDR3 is TGTGCCAGCAGCTTAAGAGGTCCGGGGGCTGGAAACACCATATATTTT. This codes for CASSLRGPGAGNTIYF.

CDR3 protein: CASSLRLRTSGSSYEQYF. CDR3 nucleotide sequence: TGTGCCAGCAGTCTGAGGCTTAGAACTAGCGGGTCTTCCTACGAGCAGTACTTC. This chain links TRBV28 with TRBJ2-7; TRBD2 agrees at 9 bases. Looked up from germline, CDR1 is MDHEN and CDR2 is SYDVKM. V gave up 5 bases and J gave up 1 base; unmatched junction bases: 15. The CDR3 covers 18 residues.

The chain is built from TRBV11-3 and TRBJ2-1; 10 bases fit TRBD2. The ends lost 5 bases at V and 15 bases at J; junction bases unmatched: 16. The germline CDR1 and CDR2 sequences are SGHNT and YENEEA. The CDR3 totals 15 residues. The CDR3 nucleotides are TGTGCCAGCAGCCCCGACGGGACTAGCGTCAAAAAGGGGTTCTTC. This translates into CASSPDGTSVKKGFF.

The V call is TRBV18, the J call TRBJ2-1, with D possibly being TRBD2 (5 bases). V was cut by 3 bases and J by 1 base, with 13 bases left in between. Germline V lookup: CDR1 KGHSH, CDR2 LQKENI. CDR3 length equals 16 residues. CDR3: CASSPYLGDSYNEQFF. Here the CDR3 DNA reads TGTGCCAGCTCACCCTACCTCGGGGATTCCTACAATGAGCAGTTCTTC.

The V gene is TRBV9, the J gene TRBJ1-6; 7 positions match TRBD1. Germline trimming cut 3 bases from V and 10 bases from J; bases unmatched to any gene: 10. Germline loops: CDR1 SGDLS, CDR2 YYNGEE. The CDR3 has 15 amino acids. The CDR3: CASSGQTGTGSPLHF. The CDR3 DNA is TGTGCCAGCAGCGGACAGACAGGGACGGGCTCACCCCTCCACTTT.

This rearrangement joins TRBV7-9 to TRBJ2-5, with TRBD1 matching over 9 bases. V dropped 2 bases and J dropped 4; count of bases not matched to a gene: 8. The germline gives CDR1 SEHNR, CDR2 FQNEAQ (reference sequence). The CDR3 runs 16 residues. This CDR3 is CASSLRGTGWGETQYF. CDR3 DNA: TGTGCCAGCAGCTTAAGGGGGACAGGGTGGGGAGAGACCCAGTACTTC.

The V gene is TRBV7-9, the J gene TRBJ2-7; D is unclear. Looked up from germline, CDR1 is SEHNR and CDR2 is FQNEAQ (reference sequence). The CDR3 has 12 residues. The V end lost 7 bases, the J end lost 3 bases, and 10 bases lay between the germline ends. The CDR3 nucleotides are TGTGCCAGCACCAGTGGTCGCTACGAGCAGTACTTC. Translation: CASTSGRYEQYF.

The CDR3: CASSPTPGQGIVYF. The CDR3 DNA follows: TGTGCCAGCAGCCCGACCCCGGGACAGGGGATTGTATATTTT. The V and J genes are TRBV7-6 and TRBJ1-3; 10 positions agree with TRBD1. The CDR3 runs 14 residues. Germline V gene sequence: CDR1 SGHVS, CDR2 FNYEAQ. V lost 5 bases, J lost 14 bases, and 12 bases stayed unmatched.

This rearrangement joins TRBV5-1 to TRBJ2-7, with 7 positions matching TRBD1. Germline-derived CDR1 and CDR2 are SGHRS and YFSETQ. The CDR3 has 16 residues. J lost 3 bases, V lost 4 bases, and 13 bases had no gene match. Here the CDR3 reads CASSPTKTGQYYEQYF. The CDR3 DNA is TGCGCCAGCAGCCCGACTAAGACAGGGCAATACTACGAGCAGTACTTC.

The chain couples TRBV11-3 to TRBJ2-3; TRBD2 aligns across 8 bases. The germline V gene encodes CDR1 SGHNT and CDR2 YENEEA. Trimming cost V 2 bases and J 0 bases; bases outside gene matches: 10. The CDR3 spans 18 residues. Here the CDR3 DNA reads TGTGCCAGCAGCTTAATTCGCAGACTAGCGACTAGCACAGATACGCAGTATTTT. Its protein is CASSLIRRLATSTDTQYF.

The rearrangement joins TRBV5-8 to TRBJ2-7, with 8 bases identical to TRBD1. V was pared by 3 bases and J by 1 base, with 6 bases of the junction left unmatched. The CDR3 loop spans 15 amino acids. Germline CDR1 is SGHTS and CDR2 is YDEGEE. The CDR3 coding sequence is TGTGCCAGCAGCTCGTTTCGGGACAGGTCCTACGAGCAGTACTTC. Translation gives CASSSFRDRSYEQYF.

The DNA for the CDR3 is TGCGCCAGCAGCCCAAGATCCCAGGGAACCAAAAACATTCAGTACTTC. This sequence encodes CASSPRSQGTKNIQYF. The chain joins TRBV10-2 to TRBJ2-4, with D possibly being TRBD1 (5 bases). CDR3 length equals 16 residues. CDR1 and CDR2 from the germline V gene are WSHSY and SAAADI. Between the trimmed V and J ends, which lost 6 bases and 2 bases, there was a span of 17 bases.

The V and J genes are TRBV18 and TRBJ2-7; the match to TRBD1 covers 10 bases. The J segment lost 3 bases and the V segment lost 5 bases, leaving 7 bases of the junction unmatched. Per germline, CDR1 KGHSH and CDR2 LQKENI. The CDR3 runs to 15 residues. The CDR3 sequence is CASSRGTGVNYEQYF. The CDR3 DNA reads TGTGCCAGCTCAAGAGGGACAGGGGTAAACTACGAGCAGTACTTC.

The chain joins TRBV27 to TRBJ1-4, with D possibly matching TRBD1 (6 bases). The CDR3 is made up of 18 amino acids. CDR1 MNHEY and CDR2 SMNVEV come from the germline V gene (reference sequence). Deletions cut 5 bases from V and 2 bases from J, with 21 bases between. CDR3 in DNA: TGTGCCAGCAGTCGACTTACAGGGATCCTTCCCACTAATGAAAAACTGTTTTTT. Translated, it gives CASSRLTGILPTNEKLFF.

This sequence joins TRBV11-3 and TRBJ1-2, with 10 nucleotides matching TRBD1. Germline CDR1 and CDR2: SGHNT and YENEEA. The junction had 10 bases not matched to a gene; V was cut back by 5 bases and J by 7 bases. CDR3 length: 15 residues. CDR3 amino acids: CASSTGTGVLGGYTF. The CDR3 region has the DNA TGTGCCAGCAGCACCGGGACAGGGGTTCTTGGTGGCTACACCTTC.

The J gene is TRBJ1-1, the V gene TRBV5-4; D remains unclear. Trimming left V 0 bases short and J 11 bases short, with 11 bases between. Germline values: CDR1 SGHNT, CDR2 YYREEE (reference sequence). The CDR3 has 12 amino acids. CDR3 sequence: CASSLDSGAAFF. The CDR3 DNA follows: TGTGCCAGCAGCTTGGACAGCGGCGCGGCTTTCTTT.

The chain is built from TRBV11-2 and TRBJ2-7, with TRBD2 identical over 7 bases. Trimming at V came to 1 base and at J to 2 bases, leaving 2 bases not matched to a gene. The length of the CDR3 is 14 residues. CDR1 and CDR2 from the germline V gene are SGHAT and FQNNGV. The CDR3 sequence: CASSLAGGPYEQYF. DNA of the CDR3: TGTGCCAGCAGCTTAGCGGGGGGACCCTACGAGCAGTACTTC.

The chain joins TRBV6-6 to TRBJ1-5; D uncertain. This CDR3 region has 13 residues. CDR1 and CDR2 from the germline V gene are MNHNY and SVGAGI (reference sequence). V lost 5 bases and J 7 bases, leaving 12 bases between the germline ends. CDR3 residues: CASSPPGSQPQHF. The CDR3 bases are TGTGCCAGCAGTCCTCCGGGGAGCCAGCCCCAGCATTTT.

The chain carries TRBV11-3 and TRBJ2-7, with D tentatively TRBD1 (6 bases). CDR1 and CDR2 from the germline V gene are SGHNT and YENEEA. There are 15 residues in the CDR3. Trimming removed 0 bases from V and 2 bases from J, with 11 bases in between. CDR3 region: CASSLEGQSTYEQYF. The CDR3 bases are TGTGCCAGCAGCTTAGAAGGACAGTCCACCTACGAGCAGTACTTC.

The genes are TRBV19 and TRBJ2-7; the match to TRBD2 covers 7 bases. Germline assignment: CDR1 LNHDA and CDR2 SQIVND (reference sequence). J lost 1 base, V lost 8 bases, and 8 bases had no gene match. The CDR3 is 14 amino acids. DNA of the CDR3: TGTGCCAGTGCATACTCTAGCGGTTCCTACGAGCAGTACTTC. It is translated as CASAYSSGSYEQYF.

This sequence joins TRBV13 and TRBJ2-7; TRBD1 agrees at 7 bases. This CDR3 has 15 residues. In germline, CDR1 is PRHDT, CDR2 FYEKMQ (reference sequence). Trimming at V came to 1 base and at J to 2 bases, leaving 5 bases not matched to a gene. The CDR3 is CASSLEQGSTYEQYF. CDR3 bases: TGTGCCAGCAGCTTAGAACAGGGGTCAACCTACGAGCAGTACTTC. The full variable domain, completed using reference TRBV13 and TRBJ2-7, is AAGVIQSPRHLIKEKRETATLKCYPIPRHDTVYWYQQGPGQDPQFLISFYEKMQSDKGSIPDRFSAQQFSDYHSELNMSSLELGDSALYFCASSLEQGSTYEQYFGPGTRLTVT.

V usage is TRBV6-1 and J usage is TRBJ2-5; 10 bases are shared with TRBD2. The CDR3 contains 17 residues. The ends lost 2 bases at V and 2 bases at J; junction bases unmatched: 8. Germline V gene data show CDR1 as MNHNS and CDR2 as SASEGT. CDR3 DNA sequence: TGTGCCAGCAGTGAACTATGGACTAGCGGTCCACAAGAGACCCAGTACTTC. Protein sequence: CASSELWTSGPQETQYF.

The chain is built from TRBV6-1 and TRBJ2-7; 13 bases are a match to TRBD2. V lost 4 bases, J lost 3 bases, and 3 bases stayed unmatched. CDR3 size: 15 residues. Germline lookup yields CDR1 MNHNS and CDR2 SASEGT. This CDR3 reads CASSVGLAGNYEQYF. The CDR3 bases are TGTGCCAGCAGTGTGGGACTAGCGGGAAACTACGAGCAGTACTTC.

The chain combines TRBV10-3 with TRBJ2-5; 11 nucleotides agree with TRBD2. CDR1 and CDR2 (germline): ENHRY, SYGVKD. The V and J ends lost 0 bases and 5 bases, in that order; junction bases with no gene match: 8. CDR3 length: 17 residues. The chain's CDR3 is CAISESRSASGRETQYF. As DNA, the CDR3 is TGTGCCATCAGTGAGTCGAGGTCTGCTAGCGGGAGGGAGACCCAGTACTTC.

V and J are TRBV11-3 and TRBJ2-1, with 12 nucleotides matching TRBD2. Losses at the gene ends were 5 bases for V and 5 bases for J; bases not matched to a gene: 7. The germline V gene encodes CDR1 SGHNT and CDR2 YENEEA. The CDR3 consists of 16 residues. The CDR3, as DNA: TGTGCCAGCAGCACTCGACTAGCGGGAGTCCACAATGAGCAGTTCTTC. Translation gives CASSTRLAGVHNEQFF. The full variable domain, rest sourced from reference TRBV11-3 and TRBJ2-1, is EAGVVQSPRYKIIEKKQPVAFWCNPISGHNTLYWYLQNLGQGPELLIRYENEEAVDDSQLPKDRFSAERLKGVDSTLKIQPAELGDSAVYLCASSTRLAGVHNEQFFGPGTRLTVL.

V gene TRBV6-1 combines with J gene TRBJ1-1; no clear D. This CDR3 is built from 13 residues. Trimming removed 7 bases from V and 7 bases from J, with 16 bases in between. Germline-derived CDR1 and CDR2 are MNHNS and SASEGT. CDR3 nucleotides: TGTGCCAGCACCGAGGGCCGCCTCCTTGAAGCTTTCTTT. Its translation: CASTEGRLLEAFF.

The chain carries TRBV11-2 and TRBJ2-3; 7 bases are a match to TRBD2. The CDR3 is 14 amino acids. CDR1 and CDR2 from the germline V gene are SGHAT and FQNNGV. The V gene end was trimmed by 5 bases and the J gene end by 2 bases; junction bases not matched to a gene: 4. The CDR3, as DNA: TGTGCCAGCAGCCCGGGAGGCCTCACAGATACGCAGTATTTT. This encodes CASSPGGLTDTQYF.